This T cell receptor (beta chain) is drawn from a study of CD8 T cells in Susac syndrome. Random hexamers were used to reverse transcribe an amount of about 0.45 to 1 ug RNA. A single record per CDR3 protein comes from TCRdb applying MiXCR to the immunoSEQ multiplex PCR reads. The sample includes approximately 230,000 distinct CDR3 sequences, just over 90% of them seen just once. CDR3 length: 13 residues. V lost 3 bases and J lost 4, with 8 bases in between. Germline V gene lookup returns CDR1 KGHDR and CDR2 SFDVKD. The source is a human donor with multiple sclerosis. The sequenced material came from CD4+ T cells from PBMCs. The genes are TRBV24-1 and TRBJ1-2; D call uncertain. The CDR3 protein is CATSDRFGYGYTF. Here the CDR3 DNA reads TGTGCCACCAGTGATAGGTTCGGCTATGGCTACACCTTC.